The clone carrying this T cell receptor beta chain was found a few times. MiXCR was run by TCRdb on the 5' RACE reads, yielding one entry per CDR3 protein. There are approximately 90,000 distinct CDR3 sequences in the sample; less than 15% occur only once, and around 23% lies in the top ten. The data were taken from a study of T cells after yellow fever vaccination. Notes on the study in general: Overall, a small share of clonotypes was seen in both CD4 and CD8 compartments. At around 96% for CD4 and over 80% for CD8, most primary-vaccination clones showed up again after the booster.

CDR3 length: 15 amino acids. Trimming took 3 bases from V and 3 from J, leaving 12 bases between them. Germline V gene data show CDR1 as SGHVS and CDR2 as FNYEAQ. The V gene is TRBV7-6, the J gene TRBJ2-1, with D perhaps matching TRBD2 (5 bases). The receptor was derived from a man between 18 and 35 years old who received the YFV17D yellow fever vaccine. This material consisted of CD8+ T cells not binding an NS4B(214-222) dextramer, sorted from PBMCs, taken roughly 20 days after the first yellow fever vaccination. CDR3 protein: CASSFEASLYNEQFF. CDR3 bases: TGTGCCAGCAGCTTCGAGGCTAGCCTCTACAATGAGCAGTTCTTC.